The sample holds many counts of the clone carrying this T cell receptor beta chain. Its antigen is undetermined. TCRdb passed the 5' RACE reads through MiXCR, listing each CDR3 protein once. The sample lists about 92,000 distinct CDR3 sequences, 7.5% to 9% occurring once. The data originate from a study of CD8 T cells in ankylosing spondylitis. Germline V gene sequence: CDR1 SGHNT, CDR2 YYREEE (reference sequence). V lost 5 bases to trimming and J lost 8 bases, with 14 bases between them. The CDR3 consists of 13 residues. Points from the study as a whole: Previously reported in reactive arthritis synovial fluid and blood were some of the motif variants. Matched ankylosing spondylitis synovial fluid reportedly showed significant enrichment of disease-linked clones.

The receptor was isolated from a male donor with ankylosing spondylitis or in good health (not recorded which). Source material: blood, either unsorted or a sorted T cell fraction (not recorded which). The chain has TRBV5-4 and TRBJ1-3; a possible D gene is TRBD1 (6 bases). The CDR3 DNA follows: TGTGCCAGCAGGGAAAAGGGGGTGGACACCATATATTTT. It yields the protein CASREKGVDTIYF.